These 11 T cell receptor beta chains were all obtained from the same sample, sequenced in a study of post-analysis software for immune sequencing data. Study-level points and caveats: Roughly five TRBV segments were more frequent in patients than controls; TRBV5-6, TRBV5-1 and TRBV20-1 belonged to this group.

Sequencing libraries made from TCR beta cDNA carried unique molecular identifiers. TCRdb reprocessed the PCR reads via MiXCR and lists one record per CDR3 protein. The profile shows around 710,000 distinct CDR3 sequences, roughly 50% of them singletons. Their target antigens are unknown. Sequences were obtained from blood. The receptors were sampled from a girl between 5 and 17 years old with multiple sclerosis.

This chain links TRBV3-1 with TRBJ1-2; D unclear. The ends were cut back, 0 bases at V and 8 bases at J, with 13 bases in the middle. Per the germline V gene, CDR1 is LGHDT and CDR2 is YNNKEL (reference sequence). This CDR3 is built from 14 residues. The DNA of the CDR3 is TGTGCCAGCAGCCAAGAGATGAGCTTAAGGGGCTACACCTTC. It is translated as CASSQEMSLRGYTF.

This clonotype was counted a few times. The chain links TRBV11-3 to TRBJ2-3; 7 nucleotides align to TRBD2. The CDR3 runs to 16 residues. V lost 4 bases and J lost 0; bases outside the gene matches: 7. Germline values: CDR1 SGHNT, CDR2 YENEEA. The CDR3 here is CASSSPTGGSTDTQYF. The CDR3 nucleotides read TGTGCCAGCAGCTCACCCACGGGGGGAAGCACAGATACGCAGTATTTT. Full variable domain (rest looked up from reference TRBV11-3 and TRBJ2-3): EAGVVQSPRYKIIEKKQPVAFWCNPISGHNTLYWYLQNLGQGPELLIRYENEEAVDDSQLPKDRFSAERLKGVDSTLKIQPAELGDSAVYLCASSSPTGGSTDTQYFGPGTRLTVL.

This clonotype was seen only a few times. CDR3 sequence reads: CASSPGGIIQYF. CDR3 nucleotides: TGCGCCAGCAGCCCGGGGGGGATCATTCAGTACTTC. The V call is TRBV4-3, the J call TRBJ2-4, with 8 bases matching TRBD2. The V gene end was trimmed by 4 bases and the J gene end by 9 bases; junction bases not matched to a gene: 2. The CDR3 covers 12 residues. Germline CDR1 reads LGHNA; CDR2 reads YSLEER.

Worth noting for this clonotype: At one boundary the junction diverges from the germline segment, which might be a read error. The chain has TRBV11-1 and TRBJ2-7; D perhaps matches TRBD1 (5 bases). This CDR3 has 17 residues. CDR1 and CDR2 from the germline V gene are SGHAT and FQDESV (reference sequence). CDR3 sequence reads: CASSLVAGKYGLYEQYF. The CDR3 nucleotides read TGCGCCAGCAGCTTAGTCGCAGGGAAATACGGGCTCTACGAGCAGTACTTC. The entire variable domain, with the rest obtained from reference TRBV11-1 and TRBJ2-7, is as follows: EAEVAQSPRYKITEKSQAVAFWCDPISGHATLYWYRQILGQGPELLVQFQDESVVDDSQLPKDRFSAERLKGVDSTLKIQPAELGDSAMYLCASSLVAGKYGLYEQYFGPGTRLTVT.

This clonotype has only a few counts. The V and J genes are TRBV9 and TRBJ1-2; 8 bases are shared with TRBD1. The trim removed 0 bases at V and 6 bases at J, leaving 7 bases unmatched. There are 15 residues in the CDR3. Germline V CDR1 and CDR2: SGDLS, YYNGEE. This CDR3 reads CASSVDPDRANGYTF. The CDR3 DNA follows: TGTGCCAGCAGCGTAGACCCGGACAGGGCCAATGGCTACACCTTC. The full variable domain, rest sourced from reference TRBV9 and TRBJ1-2, is DSGVTQTPKHLITATGQRVTLRCSPRSGDLSVYWYQQSLDQGLQFLIQYYNGEERAKGNILERFSAQQFPDLHSELNLSSLELGDSALYFCASSVDPDRANGYTFGSGTRLTVV.

This clonotype was seen more than once but under ten times. The chain couples TRBV5-1 to TRBJ2-1, with D possibly matching TRBD2 (6 bases). The V gene's germline CDR1 is SGHRS and CDR2 YFSETQ. The CDR3 is 18 residues long. V was trimmed by 2 bases and J by 0 bases, leaving 18 bases between them. CDR3 amino acids: CASSFSGGWRDSYNEQFF. As DNA, the CDR3 is TGCGCCAGCAGCTTTTCTGGGGGTTGGCGGGACTCCTACAATGAGCAGTTCTTC.

This clonotype has a handful of counts. The rearrangement links TRBV2 to TRBJ2-7; D is unresolved. Germline lookup yields CDR1 SNHLY and CDR2 FYNNEI. This CDR3 is built from 13 residues. Trimming removed 7 bases from V and 7 bases from J, with 17 bases in between. The CDR3 here is CASNRISYNEQYF. The CDR3 DNA sequence: TGTGCCAGCAATCGCATCTCCTACAATGAGCAGTACTTC.

There are a few counts of this clonotype. CDR3 region: CASSPSRDSNYGYTF. The CDR3 region has the DNA TGCGCCAGCAGCCCAAGCCGGGACAGCAACTATGGCTACACCTTC. The V and J genes are TRBV5-1 and TRBJ1-2; TRBD1 matches at 7 bases. The germline CDR1 and CDR2 sequences are SGHRS and YFSETQ. V gave up 4 bases and J gave up 2 bases; unmatched junction bases: 8. This CDR3 has 15 amino acids.

The chain recombines TRBV5-1 with TRBJ2-4; 9 nucleotides align to TRBD2. This CDR3 comprises 16 residues. Trimming removed 0 bases from V and 13 bases from J; junction bases left unmatched: 14. Germline CDR1 SGHRS, CDR2 YFSETQ. The CDR3 bases are TGCGCCAGCAGCTTGGCTGTGACTAGCGGACACAATGAGCAGTACTTC. Its translation: CASSLAVTSGHNEQYF. Using reference TRBV5-1 and TRBJ2-4 for the parts outside the CDR3, the full variable domain is KAGVTQTPRYLIKTRGQQVTLSCSPISGHRSVSWYQQTPGQGLQFLFEYFSETQRNKGNFPGRFSGRQFSNSRSEMNVSTLELGDSALYLCASSLAVTSGHNEQYFGAGTRLSVL.

With regard to this clonotype: Sequence at one end of the junction differs from germline and may be a read error. The rearrangement links TRBV6-1 to TRBJ2-1, with TRBD2 matching over 11 bases. Germline lookup yields CDR1 MNHNS and CDR2 SASEGT. The CDR3 totals 18 residues. The CDR3 DNA reads TGCGCCAGCAGGAGCCCGTATATAACTAGCGGGAGCCGCCATGAGCAGTTCTTC. Its translation: CASRSPYITSGSRHEQFF.

About this clonotype: This could be a read error, since a much larger clone is one nucleotide away. The J gene is TRBJ2-5, the V gene TRBV6-5; either TRBD1 or TRBD2 may fit D (6 bases each). Per the germline V gene, CDR1 is MNHEY and CDR2 is SVGAGI. The CDR3 spans 13 residues. CDR3 nucleotide sequence: TGTGCCAGCAGTTACTCGGGGGGCTCGACCCGGTACTTC. Amino acid sequence: CASSYSGGSTRYF.